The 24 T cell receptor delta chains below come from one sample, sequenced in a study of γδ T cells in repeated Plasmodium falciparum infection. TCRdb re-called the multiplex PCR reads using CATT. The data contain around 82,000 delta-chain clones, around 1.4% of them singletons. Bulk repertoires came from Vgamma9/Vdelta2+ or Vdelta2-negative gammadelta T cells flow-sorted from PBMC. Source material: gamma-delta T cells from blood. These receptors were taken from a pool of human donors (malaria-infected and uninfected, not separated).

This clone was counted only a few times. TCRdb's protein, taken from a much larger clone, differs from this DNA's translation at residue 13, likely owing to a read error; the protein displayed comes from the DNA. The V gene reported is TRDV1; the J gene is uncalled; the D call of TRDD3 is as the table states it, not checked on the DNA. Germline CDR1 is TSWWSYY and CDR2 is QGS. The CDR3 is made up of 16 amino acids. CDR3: CALGELGHRGSDNLIF. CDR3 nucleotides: TGTGCTCTTGGGGAACTAGGACACCGGGGGAGCGATAACCTCATCTTT.

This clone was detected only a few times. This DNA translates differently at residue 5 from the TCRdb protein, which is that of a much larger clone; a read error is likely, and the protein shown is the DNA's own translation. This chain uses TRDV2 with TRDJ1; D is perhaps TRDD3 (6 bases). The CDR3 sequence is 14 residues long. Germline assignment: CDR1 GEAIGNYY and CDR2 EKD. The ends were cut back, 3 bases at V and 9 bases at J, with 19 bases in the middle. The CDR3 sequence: CACDSLGVNEELIF. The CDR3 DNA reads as TGTGCCTGTGACTCCTTGGGGGTCAACGAGGAACTCATCTTT.

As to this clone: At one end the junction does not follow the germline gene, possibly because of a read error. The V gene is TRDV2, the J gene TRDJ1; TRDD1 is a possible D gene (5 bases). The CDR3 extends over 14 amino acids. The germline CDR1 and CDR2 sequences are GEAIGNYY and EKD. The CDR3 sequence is CACVPGTEALKIIF. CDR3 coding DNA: TGTGCATGTGTCCCAGGTACTGAGGCCCTAAAAATAATATTT.

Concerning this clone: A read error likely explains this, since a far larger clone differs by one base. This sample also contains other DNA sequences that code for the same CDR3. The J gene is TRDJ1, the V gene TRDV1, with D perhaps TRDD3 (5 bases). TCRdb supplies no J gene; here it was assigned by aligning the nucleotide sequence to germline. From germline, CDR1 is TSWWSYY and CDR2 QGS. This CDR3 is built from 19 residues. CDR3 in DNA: TGCGCTCTTGGGGAACCCCCCCTGCTGCGCGACAGATACACCGATAAACTCATCTTT. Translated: CALGEPPLLRDRYTDKLIF.

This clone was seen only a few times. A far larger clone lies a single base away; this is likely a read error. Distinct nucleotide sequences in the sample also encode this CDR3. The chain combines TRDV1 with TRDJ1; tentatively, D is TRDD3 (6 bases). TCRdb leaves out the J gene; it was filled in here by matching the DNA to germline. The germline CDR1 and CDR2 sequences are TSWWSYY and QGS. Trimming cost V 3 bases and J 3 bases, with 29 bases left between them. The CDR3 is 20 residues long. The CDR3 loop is CALGEQRGSPRWDKADKLIF. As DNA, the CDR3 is TGTGCTCTTGGGGAGCAAAGGGGCTCCCCACGATGGGATAAAGCCGATAAACTCATCTTT.

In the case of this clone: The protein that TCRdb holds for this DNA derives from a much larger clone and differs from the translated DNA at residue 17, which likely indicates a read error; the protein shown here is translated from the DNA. The CDR3 DNA sequence: TGTGCCTGTGACAAGCTTCCTACGACGGGGGTCCCCCGCGATAAAGACGGTAAACTCATCTTT. Translation gives CACDKLPTTGVPRDKDGKLIF. The chain carries TRDV2 and TRDJ1; TRDD2 agrees at 8 bases. CDR1 and CDR2 (germline): GEAIGNYY, EKD. The CDR3 loop spans 21 amino acids. Unmatched junction bases numbered 29, after V lost 2 bases and J lost 7 bases.

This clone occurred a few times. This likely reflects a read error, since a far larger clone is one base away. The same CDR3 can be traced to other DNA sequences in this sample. In DNA form, the CDR3 reads TGTGCTCTTGGGGAGGGTGTTCCTCCCGTCAATTGGGGGATACGGGACACCGATAAACTCATCTTT. Protein sequence: CALGEGVPPVNWGIRDTDKLIF. The chain has TRDV1 and TRDJ1, with 11 positions matching TRDD3. The ends lost 3 bases at V and 0 bases at J; junction bases unmatched: 21. CDR1 is TSWWSYY and CDR2 is QGS in the germline V gene. The CDR3 spans 22 residues.

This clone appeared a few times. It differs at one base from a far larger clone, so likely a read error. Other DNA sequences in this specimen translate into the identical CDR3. DNA for the CDR3: TGTGCCCTTGGGGAACTATCCTTCCCCAAATCCCCGTCATGGACGAGCACCGATAAACTCATCTTT. Its protein is CALGELSFPKSPSWTSTDKLIF. The chain has TRDV1 and TRDJ1, with D possibly being TRDD2 (6 bases). TCRdb supplies no J gene; here it was assigned by aligning the nucleotide sequence to germline. The length of the CDR3 is 22 residues. CDR1 and CDR2 from the germline V gene are TSWWSYY and QGS.

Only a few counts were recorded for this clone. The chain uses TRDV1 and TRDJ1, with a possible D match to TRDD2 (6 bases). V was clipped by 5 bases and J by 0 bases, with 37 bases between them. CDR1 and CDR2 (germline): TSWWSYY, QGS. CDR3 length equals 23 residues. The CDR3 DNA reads TGTGCTCTTGGGAACCCCCGGCCTTCCCGACGAAAGTATGCAAAATTGTACACCGATAAACTCATCTTT. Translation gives CALGNPRPSRRKYAKLYTDKLIF.

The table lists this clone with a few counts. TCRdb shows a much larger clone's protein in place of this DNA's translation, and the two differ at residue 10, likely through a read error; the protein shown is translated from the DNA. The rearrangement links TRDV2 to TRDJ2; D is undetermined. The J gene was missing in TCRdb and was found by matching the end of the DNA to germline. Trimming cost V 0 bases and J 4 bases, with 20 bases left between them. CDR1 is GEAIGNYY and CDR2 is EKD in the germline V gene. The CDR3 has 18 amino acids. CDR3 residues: CACDTRYDTHLSTAQLFF. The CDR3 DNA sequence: TGTGCCTGTGACACCCGGTACGACACCCACCTTTCGACAGCACAACTCTTCTTT.

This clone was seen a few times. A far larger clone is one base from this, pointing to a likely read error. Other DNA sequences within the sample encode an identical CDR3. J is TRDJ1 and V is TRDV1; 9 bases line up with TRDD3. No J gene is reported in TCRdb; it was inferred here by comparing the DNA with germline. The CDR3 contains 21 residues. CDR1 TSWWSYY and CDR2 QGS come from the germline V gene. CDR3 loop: CALGPTWGPRYWGTHTDKLIF. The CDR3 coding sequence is TGTGCTCTTGGGCCCACTTGGGGTCCTAGATACTGGGGGACGCACACCGACAAACTCATCTTT.

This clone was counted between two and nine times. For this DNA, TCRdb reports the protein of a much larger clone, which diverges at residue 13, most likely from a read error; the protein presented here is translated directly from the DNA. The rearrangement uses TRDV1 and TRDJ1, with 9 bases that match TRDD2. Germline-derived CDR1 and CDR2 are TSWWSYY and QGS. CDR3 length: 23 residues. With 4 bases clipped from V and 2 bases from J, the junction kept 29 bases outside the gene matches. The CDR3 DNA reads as TGTGCTCTTGGGGTCGCGTTAGGAGCCTTCCTACGTGCCTCTTGGGGGACAACCGATAAACTCATCTTT. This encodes CALGVALGAFLRASWGTTDKLIF.

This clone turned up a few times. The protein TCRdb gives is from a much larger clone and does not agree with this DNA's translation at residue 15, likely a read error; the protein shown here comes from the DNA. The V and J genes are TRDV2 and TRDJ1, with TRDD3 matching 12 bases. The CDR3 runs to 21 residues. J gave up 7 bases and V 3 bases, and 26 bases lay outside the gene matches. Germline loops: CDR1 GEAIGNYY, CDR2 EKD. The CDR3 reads CACDDAFYTGGYSPASPKLIF. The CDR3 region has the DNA TGTGCCTGTGACGACGCATTCTATACTGGGGGATACAGCCCCGCGTCTCCTAAACTCATCTTT.

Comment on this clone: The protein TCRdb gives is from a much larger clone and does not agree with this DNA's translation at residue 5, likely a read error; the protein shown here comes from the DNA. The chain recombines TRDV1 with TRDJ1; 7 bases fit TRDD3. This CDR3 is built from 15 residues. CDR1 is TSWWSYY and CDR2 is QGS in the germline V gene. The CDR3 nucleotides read TGCGCTCTCGGGGTCGGTGGGGGACTACTCGATAAACTCATCTTT. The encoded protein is CALGVGGGLLDKLIF.

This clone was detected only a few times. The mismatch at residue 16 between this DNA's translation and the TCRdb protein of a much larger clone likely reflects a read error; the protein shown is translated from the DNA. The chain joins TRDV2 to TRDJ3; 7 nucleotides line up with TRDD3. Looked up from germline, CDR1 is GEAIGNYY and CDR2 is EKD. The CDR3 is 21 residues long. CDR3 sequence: CACDTVLGSPPSSWDIRQMFF. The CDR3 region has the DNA TGTGCCTGTGACACGGTACTGGGGTCACCTCCTAGCTCCTGGGACATCCGACAGATGTTTTTC.

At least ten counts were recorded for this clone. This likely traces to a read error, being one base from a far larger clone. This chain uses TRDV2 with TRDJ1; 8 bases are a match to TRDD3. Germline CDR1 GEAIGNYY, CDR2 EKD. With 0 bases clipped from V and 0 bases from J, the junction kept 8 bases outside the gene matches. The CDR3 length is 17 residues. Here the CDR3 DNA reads TGTGCCTGTGACACCCCCCAGGGGATACCTTACACCGATAAACTCATCTTT. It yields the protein CACDTPQGIPYTDKLIF.

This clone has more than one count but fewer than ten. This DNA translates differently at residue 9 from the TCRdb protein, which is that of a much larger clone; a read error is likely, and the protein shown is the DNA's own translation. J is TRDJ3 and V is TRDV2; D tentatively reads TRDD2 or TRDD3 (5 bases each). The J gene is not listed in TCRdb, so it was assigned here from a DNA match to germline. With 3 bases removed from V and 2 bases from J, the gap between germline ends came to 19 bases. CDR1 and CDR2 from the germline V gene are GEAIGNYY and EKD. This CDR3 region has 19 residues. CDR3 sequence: CACDPSRGVHPWDTRQMFF. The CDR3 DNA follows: TGTGCCTGTGACCCTTCGCGGGGGGTACATCCCTGGGACACCCGACAGATGTTTTTC.

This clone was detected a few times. CDR3 sequence (DNA): TGTGCATTCAATAACCTTCTTCCTCCGTCGGTACTCTCAAATATCGGAGGTTGGAGACTCATCTTT. Residues: CAFNNLLPPSVLSNIGGWRLIF. The genes are TRDV3 and TRDJ1, with D perhaps matching TRDD2 (6 bases). Because TCRdb records no J gene, it was assigned here through a match of the DNA to germline. The germline CDR1 and CDR2 sequences are TVYSNPD and GDNSRS (reference sequence). There are 22 residues in the CDR3.

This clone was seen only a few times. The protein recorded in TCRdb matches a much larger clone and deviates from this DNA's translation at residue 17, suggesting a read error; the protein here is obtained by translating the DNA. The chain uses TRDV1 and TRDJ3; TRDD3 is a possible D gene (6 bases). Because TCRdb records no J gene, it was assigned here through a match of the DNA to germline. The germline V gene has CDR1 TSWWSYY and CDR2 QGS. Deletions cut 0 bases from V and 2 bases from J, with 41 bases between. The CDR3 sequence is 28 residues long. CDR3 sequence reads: CALGELVGPLQSYWDRLKSPWDTRQMFF. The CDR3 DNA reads TGTGCTCTTGGGGAACTAGTGGGACCTCTACAATCGTACTGGGATAGGCTGAAGAGCCCCTGGGACACCCGACAGATGTTTTTC.

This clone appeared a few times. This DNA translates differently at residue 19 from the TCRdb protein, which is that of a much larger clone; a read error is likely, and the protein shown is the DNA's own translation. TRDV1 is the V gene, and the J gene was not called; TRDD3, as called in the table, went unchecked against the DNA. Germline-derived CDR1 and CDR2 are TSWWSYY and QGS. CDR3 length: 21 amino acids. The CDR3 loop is CALGERFGEIRGDYLTAQPFF. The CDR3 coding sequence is TGTGCTCTTGGGGAACGTTTCGGGGAAATTCGGGGTGACTATTTGACAGCACAACCCTTCTTT.

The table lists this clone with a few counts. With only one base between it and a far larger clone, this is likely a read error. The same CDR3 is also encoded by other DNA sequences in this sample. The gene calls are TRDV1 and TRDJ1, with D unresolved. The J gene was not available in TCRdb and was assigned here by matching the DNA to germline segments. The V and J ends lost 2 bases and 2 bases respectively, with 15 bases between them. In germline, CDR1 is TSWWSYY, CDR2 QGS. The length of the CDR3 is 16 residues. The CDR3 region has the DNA TGTGCTCTTGGGGAAATGCCCATCCTGTATACCGATAAACTCATCTTT. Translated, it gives CALGEMPILYTDKLIF.

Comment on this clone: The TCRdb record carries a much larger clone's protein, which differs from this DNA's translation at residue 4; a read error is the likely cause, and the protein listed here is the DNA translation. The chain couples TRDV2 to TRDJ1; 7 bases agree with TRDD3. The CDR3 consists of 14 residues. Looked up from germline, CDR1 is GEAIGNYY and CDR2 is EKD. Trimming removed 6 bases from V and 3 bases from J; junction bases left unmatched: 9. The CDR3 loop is CACIYWGLADKLIF. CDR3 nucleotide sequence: TGTGCCTGTATTTACTGGGGTCTCGCCGATAAACTCATCTTT.

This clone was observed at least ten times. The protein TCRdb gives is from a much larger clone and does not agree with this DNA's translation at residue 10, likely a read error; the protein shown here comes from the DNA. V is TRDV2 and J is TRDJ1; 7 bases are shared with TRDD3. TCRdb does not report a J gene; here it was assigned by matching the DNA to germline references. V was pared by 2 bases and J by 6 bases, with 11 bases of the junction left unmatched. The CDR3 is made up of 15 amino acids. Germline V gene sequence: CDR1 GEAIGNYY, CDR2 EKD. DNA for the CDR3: TGTGCCTGTGACATCTGCGCACTGGGGAATAATAAACTCATCTTT. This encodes CACDICALGNNKLIF.

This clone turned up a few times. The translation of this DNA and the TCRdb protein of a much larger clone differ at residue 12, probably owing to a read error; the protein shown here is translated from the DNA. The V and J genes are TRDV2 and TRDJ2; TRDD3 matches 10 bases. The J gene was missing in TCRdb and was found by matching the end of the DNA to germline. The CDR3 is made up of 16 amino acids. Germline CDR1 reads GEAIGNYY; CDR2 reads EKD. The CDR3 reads CACDTVGDTLTTQLFF. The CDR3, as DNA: TGTGCCTGTGACACCGTGGGGGATACTTTGACAACACAACTCTTCTTT.